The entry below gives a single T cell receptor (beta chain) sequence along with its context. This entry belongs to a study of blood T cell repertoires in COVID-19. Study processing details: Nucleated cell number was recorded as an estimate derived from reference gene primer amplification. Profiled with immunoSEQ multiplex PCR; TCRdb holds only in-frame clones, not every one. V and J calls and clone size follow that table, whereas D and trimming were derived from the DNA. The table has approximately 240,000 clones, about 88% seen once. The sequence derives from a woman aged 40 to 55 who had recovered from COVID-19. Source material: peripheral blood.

The CDR3 nucleotides read TGTGCCAGTAGTATAGTAGGGACAGACTACGAGCAGTACTTC. Protein: CASSIVGTDYEQYF. The V and J genes are TRBV19 and TRBJ2-7; TRBD1 agrees at 7 bases. The germline CDR1 and CDR2 sequences are LNHDA and SQIVND (reference sequence). The CDR3 runs 14 residues. J lost 3 bases, V lost 1 base, and 3 bases had no gene match.